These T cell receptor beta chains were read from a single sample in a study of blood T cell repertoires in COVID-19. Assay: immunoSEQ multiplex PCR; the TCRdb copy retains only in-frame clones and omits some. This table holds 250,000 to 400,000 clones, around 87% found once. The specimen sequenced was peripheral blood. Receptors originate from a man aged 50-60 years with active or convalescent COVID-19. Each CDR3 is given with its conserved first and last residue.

CASSLWTSGEGYEQFF TRBJ2-1 16 TRBV7-2
CASSRALNMKYSGANVLTF TRBJ2-6 19 TRBV9
CASSAWTGGDEQYF TRBJ2-7 14 TRBV6-6
CASRLYLGRGDMNTEAFF TRBJ1-1 18 TRBV2
CASSPTQGYNEQFF TRBJ2-1 14 TRBV18
CASKLQGAMNTEAFF TRBJ1-1 15 TRBV6-5
CAWSVGGRWGETQYF TRBJ2-5 15 TRBV30
CAWSAQGVEQFF TRBJ2-1 12 TRBV30
CASSRGQGARETQYF TRBJ2-5 15 TRBV5-8
CASSQDGGYYGYTF TRBJ1-2 14 TRBV3-1/TRBV3-2
CASSQRQGGNQPQHF TRBJ1-5 15 TRBV18
CASSQDPWGVGNTIYF TRBJ1-3 16 TRBV4-3
CASSGGTVYNSPLHF TRBJ1-6 15 TRBV2
CASSSLGRGSSQSTDTQYF TRBJ2-3 19 TRBV28
CASSQAGRTGVVWNSPLHF TRBJ1-6 19 TRBV4-2
CASSLPTGAGEQFF TRBJ2-1 14 TRBV28
CASRGTSENTGELFF TRBJ2-2 15 TRBV6-6
CASSQIFRGGEQFF TRBJ2-1 14 TRBV4-1
CSAGENYGYTF TRBJ1-2 11 TRBV29-1
CASTRGVGGGSETQYF TRBJ2-5 16 TRBV2
CASSYPTGRLNTEAFF TRBJ1-1 16 TRBV28
CASSRLINEQFF TRBJ2-1 12 TRBV3-1/TRBV3-2
CASSQGSNYGYTF TRBJ1-2 13 TRBV6-5
CASSIRGGEQFF TRBJ2-1 12 TRBV19
CAWSVVTSNSPLHF TRBJ1-6 14 TRBV30
CASSTGTSGETQYF TRBJ2-5 14 TRBV11-2
CASSLEGGRSQHF TRBJ1-5 13 TRBV7-2
CASSLNSRDSPLHF TRBJ1-6 14 TRBV7-9
CASSSGPPGKPQHF TRBJ1-5 14 TRBV3-1/TRBV3-2
CASSSEGSYSNQPQHF TRBJ1-5 16 TRBV6-2/TRBV6-3
CASAGGEPNQPQHF TRBJ1-5 14 TRBV7-9
CASSLITTNEKLFF TRBJ1-4 14 TRBV5-5
CASSLGPGLGGYTF TRBJ1-2 14 TRBV7-8
CASKNAGTDYEQYF TRBJ2-7 14 TRBV6-6
CASSQEGEGDDGYTF TRBJ1-2 15 TRBV3-1/TRBV3-2
CASSPLEEAFF TRBJ1-1 11 TRBV18
CASSSLSPGTGPGREQYF TRBJ2-7 18 TRBV18
CASRPGQGSSTYEQYF TRBJ2-7 16 TRBV5-1
CASSLGQPGVDEQYF TRBJ2-7 15 TRBV5-1
CASSLGTENTEAFF TRBJ1-1 14 TRBV5-4
CASRKYGTLSRGGKNEKLFF TRBJ1-4 20 TRBV28
CASSFRNTEAFF TRBJ1-1 12 TRBV28
CASSVEGDSGNTIYF TRBJ1-3 15 TRBV9
CASSIEGTGGRETQYF TRBJ2-5 16 TRBV19
CASSFRGYRSNQPQHF TRBJ1-5 16 TRBV28
CASSSGTGPFNEKLFF TRBJ1-4 16 TRBV6-6
CASSSPGSYNEQFF TRBJ2-1 14 TRBV27
CSARGGSEQYF TRBJ2-7 11 TRBV20-1
CAWSASPGTAKTF TRBJ2-7 13 TRBV30
CASSLNSPLHF TRBJ1-6 11 TRBV27
CASNQGNTGELFF TRBJ2-2 13 TRBV9
CASSRGHQAQPQHF TRBJ1-5 14 TRBV13
CASSADRGQPQHF TRBJ1-5 13 TRBV5-6
CASSLVLAGVSYTF TRBJ1-2 14 TRBV7-2
CASSSQLTGVRVGEQYF TRBJ2-7 17 TRBV7-2
CASSAETGSYEQYF TRBJ2-7 14 TRBV2
CASSPYRPTGVGGTGELFF TRBJ2-2 19 TRBV18
CATSGSTSLSTDTQYF TRBJ2-3 16 TRBV4-1
CASSVAGVSNTGELFF TRBJ2-2 16 TRBV9
CASSPWGGNSPLHF TRBJ1-6 14 TRBV7-2